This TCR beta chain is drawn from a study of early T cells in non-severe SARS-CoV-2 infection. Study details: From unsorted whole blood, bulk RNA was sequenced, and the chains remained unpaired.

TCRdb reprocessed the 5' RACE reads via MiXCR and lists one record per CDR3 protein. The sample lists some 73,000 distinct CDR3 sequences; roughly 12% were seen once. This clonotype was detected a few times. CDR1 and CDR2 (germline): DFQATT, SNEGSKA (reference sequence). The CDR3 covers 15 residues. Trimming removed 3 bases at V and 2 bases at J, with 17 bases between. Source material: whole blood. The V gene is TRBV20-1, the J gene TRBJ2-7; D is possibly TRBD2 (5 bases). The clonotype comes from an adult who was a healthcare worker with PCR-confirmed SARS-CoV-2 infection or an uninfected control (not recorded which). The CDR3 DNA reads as TGCAGTGCTAGGCTACCGGACTTGACCGCCTACGAGCAGTACTTC. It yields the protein CSARLPDLTAYEQYF.